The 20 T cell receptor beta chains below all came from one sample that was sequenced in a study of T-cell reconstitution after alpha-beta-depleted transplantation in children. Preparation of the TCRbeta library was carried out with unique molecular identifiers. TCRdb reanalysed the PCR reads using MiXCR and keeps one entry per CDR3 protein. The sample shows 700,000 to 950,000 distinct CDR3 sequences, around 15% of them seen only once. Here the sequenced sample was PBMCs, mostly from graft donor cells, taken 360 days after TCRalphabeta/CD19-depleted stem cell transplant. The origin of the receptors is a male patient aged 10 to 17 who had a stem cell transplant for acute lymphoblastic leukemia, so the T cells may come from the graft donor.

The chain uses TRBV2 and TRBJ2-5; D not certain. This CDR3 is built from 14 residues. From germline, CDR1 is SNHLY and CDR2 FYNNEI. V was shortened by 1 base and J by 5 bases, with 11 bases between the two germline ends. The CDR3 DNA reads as TGTGCCAGCAGTGAAGAGGGCTCCCAGGAGACCCAGTACTTC. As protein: CASSEEGSQETQYF. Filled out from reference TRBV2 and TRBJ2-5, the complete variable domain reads EPEVTQTPSHQVTQMGQEVILRCVPISNHLYFYWYRQILGQKVEFLVSFYNNEISEKSEIFDDQFSVERPDGSNFTLKIRSTKLEDSAMYFCASSEEGSQETQYFGPGTRLLVL.

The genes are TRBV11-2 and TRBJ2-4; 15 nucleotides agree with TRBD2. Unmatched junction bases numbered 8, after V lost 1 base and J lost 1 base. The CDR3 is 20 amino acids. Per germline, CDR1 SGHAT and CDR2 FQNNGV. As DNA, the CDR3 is TGTGCCAGCAGCTTAGGTGGCGGGACTAGCGGGAGGAGCGCCAAAAACATTCAGTACTTC. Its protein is CASSLGGGTSGRSAKNIQYF.

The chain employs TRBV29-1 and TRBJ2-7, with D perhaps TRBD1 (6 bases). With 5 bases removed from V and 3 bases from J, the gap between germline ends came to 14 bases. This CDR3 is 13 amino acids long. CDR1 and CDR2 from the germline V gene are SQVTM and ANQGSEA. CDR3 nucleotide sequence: TGCAGCGTTTGCCGACAGGCAAACTACGAGCAGTACTTC. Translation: CSVCRQANYEQYF.

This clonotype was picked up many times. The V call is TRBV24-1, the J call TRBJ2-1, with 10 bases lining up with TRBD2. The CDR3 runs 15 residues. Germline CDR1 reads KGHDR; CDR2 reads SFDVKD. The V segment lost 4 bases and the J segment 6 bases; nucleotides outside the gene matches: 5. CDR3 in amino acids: CATSEGLARANEQFF. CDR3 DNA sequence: TGTGCCACCAGTGAGGGACTAGCGCGCGCCAATGAGCAGTTCTTC.

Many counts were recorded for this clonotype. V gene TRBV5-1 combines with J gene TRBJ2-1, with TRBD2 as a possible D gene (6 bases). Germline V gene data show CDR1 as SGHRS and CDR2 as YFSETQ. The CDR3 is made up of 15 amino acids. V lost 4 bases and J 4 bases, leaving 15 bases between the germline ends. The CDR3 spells CASSPERVPYNEQFF. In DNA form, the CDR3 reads TGCGCCAGCAGCCCAGAGCGGGTGCCTTACAATGAGCAGTTCTTC.

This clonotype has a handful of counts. Written as DNA, the CDR3 is TGTGCCAGCTCACCCAAGACAGCGCGTGGTGAAAAACTGTTTTTT. Residues: CASSPKTARGEKLFF. The J gene is TRBJ1-4, the V gene TRBV18; D may be TRBD1 (5 bases). Trimming stripped 3 bases from V and 7 bases from J, with 15 bases between. The CDR3 covers 15 residues. Germline-derived CDR1 and CDR2 are KGHSH and LQKENI.

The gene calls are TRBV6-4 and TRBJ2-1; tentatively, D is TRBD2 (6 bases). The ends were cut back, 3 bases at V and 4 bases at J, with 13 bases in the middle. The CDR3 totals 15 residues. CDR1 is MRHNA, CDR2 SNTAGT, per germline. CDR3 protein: CASSEDPGLYNEQFF. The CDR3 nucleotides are TGTGCCAGCAGTGAGGATCCGGGACTTTACAATGAGCAGTTCTTC.

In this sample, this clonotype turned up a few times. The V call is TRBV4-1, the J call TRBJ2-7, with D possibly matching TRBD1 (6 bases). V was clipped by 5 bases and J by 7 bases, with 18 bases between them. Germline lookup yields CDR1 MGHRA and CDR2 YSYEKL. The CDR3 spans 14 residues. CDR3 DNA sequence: TGCGCCAGCAGCGTTCGGGACATGCACCTGGAGCAGTACTTC. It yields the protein CASSVRDMHLEQYF.

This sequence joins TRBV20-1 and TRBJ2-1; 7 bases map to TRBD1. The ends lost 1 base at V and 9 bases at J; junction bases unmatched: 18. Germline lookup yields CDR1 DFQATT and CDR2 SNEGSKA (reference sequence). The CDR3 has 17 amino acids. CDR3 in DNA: TGCAGTGCTAGAGCTCGGGGAACAGGGGCCTTTTCCTCTGAGCAGTTCTTC. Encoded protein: CSARARGTGAFSSEQFF.

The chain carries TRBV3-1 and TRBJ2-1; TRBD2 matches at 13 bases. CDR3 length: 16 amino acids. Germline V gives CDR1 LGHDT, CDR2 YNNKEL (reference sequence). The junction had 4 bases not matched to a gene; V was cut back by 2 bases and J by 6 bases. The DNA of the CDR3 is TGTGCCAGCAGCCAACCCGGACTAGCGGGAGTCAATGAGCAGTTCTTC. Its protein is CASSQPGLAGVNEQFF.

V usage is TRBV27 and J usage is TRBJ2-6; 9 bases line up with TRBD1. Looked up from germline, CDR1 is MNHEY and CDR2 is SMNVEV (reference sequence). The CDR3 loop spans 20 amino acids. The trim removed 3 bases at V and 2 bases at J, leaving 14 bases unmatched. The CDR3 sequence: CASSLLSGTGTLPGANVLTF. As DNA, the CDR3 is TGTGCCAGCAGTTTGCTCTCCGGGACAGGGACCCTTCCTGGGGCCAACGTCCTGACTTTC.

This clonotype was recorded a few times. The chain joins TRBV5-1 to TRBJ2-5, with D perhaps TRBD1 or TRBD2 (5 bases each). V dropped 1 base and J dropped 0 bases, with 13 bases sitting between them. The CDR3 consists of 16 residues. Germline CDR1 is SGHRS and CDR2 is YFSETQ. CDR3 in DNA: TGCGCCAGCAGCTTGCCTCTCGGGACCCACCAAGAGACCCAGTACTTC. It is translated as CASSLPLGTHQETQYF.

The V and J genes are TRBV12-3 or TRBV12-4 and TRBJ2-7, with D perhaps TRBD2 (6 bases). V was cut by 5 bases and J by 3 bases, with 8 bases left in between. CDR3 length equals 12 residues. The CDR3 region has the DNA TGTGCCAGCAGTGTGACTAGCTACGAGCAGTACTTC. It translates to CASSVTSYEQYF.

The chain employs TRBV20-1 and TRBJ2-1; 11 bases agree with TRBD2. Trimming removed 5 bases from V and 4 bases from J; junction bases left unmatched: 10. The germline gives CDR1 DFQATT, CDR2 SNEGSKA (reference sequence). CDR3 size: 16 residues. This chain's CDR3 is CSALTSGSPPYNEQFF. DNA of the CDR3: TGCAGTGCTCTAACTAGCGGGAGTCCCCCGTACAATGAGCAGTTCTTC.

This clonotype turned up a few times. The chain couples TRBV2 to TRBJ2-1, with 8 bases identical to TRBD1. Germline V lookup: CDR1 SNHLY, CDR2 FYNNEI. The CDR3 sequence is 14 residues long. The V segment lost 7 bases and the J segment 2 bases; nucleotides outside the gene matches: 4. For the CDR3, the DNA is TGTGCCAGCATGGACAGGGCAACCTACAATGAGCAGTTCTTC. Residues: CASMDRATYNEQFF.

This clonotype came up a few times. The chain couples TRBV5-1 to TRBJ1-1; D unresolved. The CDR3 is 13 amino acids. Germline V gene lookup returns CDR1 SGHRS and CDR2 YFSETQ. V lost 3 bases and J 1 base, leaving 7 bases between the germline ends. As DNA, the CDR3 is TGCGCCAGCAGCTATATTCCGAACACTGAAGCTTTCTTT. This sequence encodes CASSYIPNTEAFF.

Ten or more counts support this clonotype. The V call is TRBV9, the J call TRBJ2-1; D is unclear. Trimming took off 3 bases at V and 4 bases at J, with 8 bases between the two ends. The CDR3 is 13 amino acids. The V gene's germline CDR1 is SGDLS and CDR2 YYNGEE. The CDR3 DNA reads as TGTGCCAGCAGCGCCCTCCCTTACAATGAGCAGTTCTTC. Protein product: CASSALPYNEQFF.

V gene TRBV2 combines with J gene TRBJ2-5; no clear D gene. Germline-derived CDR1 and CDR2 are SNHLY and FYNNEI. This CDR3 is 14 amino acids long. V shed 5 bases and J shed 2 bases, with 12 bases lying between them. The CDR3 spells CASSPDLVQETQYF. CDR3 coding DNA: TGTGCCAGCAGTCCCGACCTTGTTCAAGAGACCCAGTACTTC.

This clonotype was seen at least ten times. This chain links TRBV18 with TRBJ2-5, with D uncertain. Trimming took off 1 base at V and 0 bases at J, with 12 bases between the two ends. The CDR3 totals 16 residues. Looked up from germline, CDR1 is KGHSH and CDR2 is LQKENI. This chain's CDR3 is CASSPRRDRYQETQYF. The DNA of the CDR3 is TGTGCCAGCTCACCACGTAGGGATAGGTACCAAGAGACCCAGTACTTC.

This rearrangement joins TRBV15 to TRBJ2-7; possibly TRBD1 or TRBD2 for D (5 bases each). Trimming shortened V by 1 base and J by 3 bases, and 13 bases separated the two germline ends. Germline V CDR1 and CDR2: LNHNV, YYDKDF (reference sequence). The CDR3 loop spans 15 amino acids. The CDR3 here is CATSRVPREYYEQYF. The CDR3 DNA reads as TGTGCCACCAGCAGAGTGCCCAGGGAGTACTACGAGCAGTACTTC.